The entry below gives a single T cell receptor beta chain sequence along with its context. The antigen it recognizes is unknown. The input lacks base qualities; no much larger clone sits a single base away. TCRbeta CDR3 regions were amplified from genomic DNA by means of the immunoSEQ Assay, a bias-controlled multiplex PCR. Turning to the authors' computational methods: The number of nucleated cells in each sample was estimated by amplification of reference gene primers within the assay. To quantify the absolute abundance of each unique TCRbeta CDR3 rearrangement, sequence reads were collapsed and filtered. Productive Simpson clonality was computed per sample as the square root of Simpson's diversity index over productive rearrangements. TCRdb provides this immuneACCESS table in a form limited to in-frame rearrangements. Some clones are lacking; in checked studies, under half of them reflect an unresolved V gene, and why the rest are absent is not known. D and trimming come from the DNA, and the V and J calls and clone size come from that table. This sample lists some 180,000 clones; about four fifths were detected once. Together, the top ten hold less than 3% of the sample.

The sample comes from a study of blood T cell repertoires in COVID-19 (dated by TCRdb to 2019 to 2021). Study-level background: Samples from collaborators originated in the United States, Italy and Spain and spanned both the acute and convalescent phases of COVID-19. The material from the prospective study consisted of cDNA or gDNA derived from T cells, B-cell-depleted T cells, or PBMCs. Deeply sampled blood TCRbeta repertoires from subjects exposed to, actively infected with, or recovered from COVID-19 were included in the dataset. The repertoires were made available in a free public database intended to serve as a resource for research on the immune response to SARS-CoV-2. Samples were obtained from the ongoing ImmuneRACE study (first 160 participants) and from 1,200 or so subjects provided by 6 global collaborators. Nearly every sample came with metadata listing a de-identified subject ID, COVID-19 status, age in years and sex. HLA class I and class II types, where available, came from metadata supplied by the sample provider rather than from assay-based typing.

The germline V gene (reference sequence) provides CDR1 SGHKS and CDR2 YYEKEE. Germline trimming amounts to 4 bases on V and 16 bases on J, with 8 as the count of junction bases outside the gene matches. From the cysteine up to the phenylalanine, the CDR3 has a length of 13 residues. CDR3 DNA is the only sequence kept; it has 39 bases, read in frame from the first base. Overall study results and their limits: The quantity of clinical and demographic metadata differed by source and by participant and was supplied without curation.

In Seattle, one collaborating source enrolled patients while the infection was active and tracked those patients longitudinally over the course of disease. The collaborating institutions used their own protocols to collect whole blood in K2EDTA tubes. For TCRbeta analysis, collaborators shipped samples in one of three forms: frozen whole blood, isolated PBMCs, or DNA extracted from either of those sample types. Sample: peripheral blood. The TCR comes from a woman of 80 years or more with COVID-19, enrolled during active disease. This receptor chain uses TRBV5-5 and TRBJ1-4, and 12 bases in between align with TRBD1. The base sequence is TGTGCCAGCAGCCCGGAATGGGACAGGGGGCGGTTTTTT. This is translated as CASSPEWDRGRFF.